This T cell receptor beta chain was retrieved from a study of blood T cell repertoires in COVID-19. On the study more broadly: PBMCs, B-cell-depleted T cells, or T cells were the source of the cDNA or gDNA that made up the material.

Germline V gives CDR1 MNHEY, CDR2 SMNVEV (reference sequence). Trimming left V 5 bases short and J 9 bases short, with 14 bases between. The CDR3 loop spans 13 amino acids. Per the original methods: Using reference gene primer amplification, nucleated cell counts were estimated. Measured with immunoSEQ multiplex PCR; TCRdb has only the in-frame clones, and not every one. V, J and clone size were drawn from that table, and D and trimming were deduced from the DNA. The sample includes 85,000 to 90,000 clones, more than 85% of them seen just once. Specimen: peripheral blood. The V call is TRBV27, the J call TRBJ2-1, with D possibly matching TRBD2 (5 bases). The sequence was collected from a human donor with active COVID-19. The donor label of this sample is uncertain. The CDR3 DNA reads TGTGCCAGCAGTCCCTCCCAAGGGAGTGAGCAGTTCTTC. The encoded protein is CASSPSQGSEQFF.